The sequence of this TCR beta chain was determined in a study of cytomegalovirus exposure and HLA in healthy donors. Study-wide points: A later analysis associated about 18,000 TCR beta sequences with HLA alleles at a 0.05 false discovery rate. For TCR beta chains, V- and J-gene trimming was later linked to a missense DCLRE1C variant.

Vbeta (60) and Jbeta (13) primers were used in the PCR. The authors' processing: As a later analysis found, there were around 86 million unique TCR beta chains, of which some 10 million were shared. Measured with immunoSEQ multiplex PCR; TCRdb has only the in-frame clones, and not every one. From that table come the V and J calls and clone size; the DNA was used to work out D and trimming. The sample has 75,000 to 100,000 clones, less than 85% seen once. This clone turned up a few times. What it recognizes is unknown. The donors (healthy individuals) were bone marrow donors. This clonotype originated in a male donor in good health and CMV-seronegative. Sequencing used PBMCs.

DNA for the CDR3: TGTGCCAGCAGCTTGGACAGGCGAGACTATGGCTACACCTTC. As protein: CASSLDRRDYGYTF. This chain joins TRBV5-6 and TRBJ1-2, with a weak D call TRBD1 (5 bases). V lost 0 bases, J lost 3 bases, and 9 bases lay in between. The germline gives CDR1 SGHDT, CDR2 YYEEEE. This CDR3 is built from 14 residues.